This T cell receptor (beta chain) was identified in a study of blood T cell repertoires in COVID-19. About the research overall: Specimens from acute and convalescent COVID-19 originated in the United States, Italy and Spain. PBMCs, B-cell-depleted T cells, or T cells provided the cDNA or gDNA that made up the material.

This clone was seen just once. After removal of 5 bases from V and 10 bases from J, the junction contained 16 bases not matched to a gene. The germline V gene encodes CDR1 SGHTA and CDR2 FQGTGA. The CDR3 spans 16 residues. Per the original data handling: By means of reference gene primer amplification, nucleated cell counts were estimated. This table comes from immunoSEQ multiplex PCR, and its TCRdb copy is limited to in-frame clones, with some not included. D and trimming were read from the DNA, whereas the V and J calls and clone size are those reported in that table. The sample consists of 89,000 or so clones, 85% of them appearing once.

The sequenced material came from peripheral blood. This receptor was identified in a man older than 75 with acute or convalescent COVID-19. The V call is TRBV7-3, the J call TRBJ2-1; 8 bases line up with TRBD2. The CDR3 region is CASSPRLAGNNGEQFF. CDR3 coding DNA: TGTGCCAGCAGCCCGCGGCTAGCGGGTAACAATGGCGAGCAGTTCTTC. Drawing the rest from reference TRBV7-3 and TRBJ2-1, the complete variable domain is GAGVSQTPSNKVTEKGKYVELRCDPISGHTALYWYRQSLGQGPEFLIYFQGTGAADDSGLPNDRFFAVRPEGSVSTLKIQRTERGDSAVYLCASSPRLAGNNGEQFFGPGTRLTVL.